The 27 T cell receptor beta chains below come from one sample, sequenced in a study of type 1 regulatory T cells. From the reads, TCRdb called clonotypes with MiXCR, one entry per CDR3 protein. The sample has some 90,000 distinct CDR3 sequences; 31% are singletons. Material: CD4+ T cells, either the whole sample or a sorted fraction (not recorded which). Receptor source: a human donor in good health.

This clonotype was seen more than once but under ten times. The V gene is TRBV25-1, the J gene TRBJ2-1, with 15 bases that match TRBD2. The CDR3 has 18 residues. With V trimmed by 6 bases and J by 7 bases, 13 bases remained unmatched. Looked up from germline, CDR1 is MGHDK and CDR2 is SYGVNS. DNA of the CDR3: TGTGCCAGCAGCCACGGACTAGCGGGAGGGCCGGGGTTGAATGAGCAGTTCTTC. Amino acids: CASSHGLAGGPGLNEQFF.

This clonotype came up a few times. The rearrangement links TRBV29-1 to TRBJ1-2; tentative D call: TRBD1 (6 bases). CDR3 size: 14 residues. The V end lost 7 bases, the J end lost 0 bases, and 15 bases lay between the germline ends. CDR1 is SQVTM and CDR2 is ANQGSEA in the germline V gene. CDR3 sequence reads: CSARQVQANYGYTF. The CDR3 DNA follows: TGCAGCGCACGACAGGTTCAAGCTAACTATGGCTACACCTTC.

This clonotype occurred a few times. The V gene is TRBV15, the J gene TRBJ1-1; 8 bases map to TRBD1. Germline V gene sequence: CDR1 LNHNV, CDR2 YYDKDF (reference sequence). The V and J ends lost 2 bases and 0 bases, in that order; junction bases with no gene match: 8. The CDR3 contains 17 residues. In DNA form, the CDR3 reads TGTGCCACCAGCAGACCCGGGACAGGCGCCATGAACACTGAAGCTTTCTTT. Translated, it gives CATSRPGTGAMNTEAFF.

V is TRBV25-1 and J is TRBJ1-4; a possible D gene is TRBD1 (6 bases). The V end was cut by 5 bases, the J end by 4 bases, with 17 bases between. This CDR3 spans 16 amino acids. From germline, CDR1 is MGHDK and CDR2 SYGVNS. The CDR3 reads CASSFSQQGYNEKLFF. As DNA, the CDR3 is TGTGCCAGCAGTTTCTCCCAACAGGGATATAATGAAAAACTGTTTTTT.

This clonotype was counted a few times. This chain uses TRBV29-1 with TRBJ2-3, with 7 nucleotides matching TRBD2. The J segment lost 2 bases and the V segment lost 4 bases, leaving 3 bases of the junction unmatched. Germline V CDR1 and CDR2: SQVTM, ANQGSEA. The CDR3 contains 13 residues. CDR3 loop: CSVGGGFTDTQYF. CDR3 nucleotide sequence: TGCAGCGTTGGGGGGGGATTCACAGATACGCAGTATTTT.

The chain has TRBV20-1 and TRBJ1-2; no firm D call. Trimming shortened V by 7 bases and J by 6 bases, and 18 bases separated the two germline ends. The CDR3 is 13 amino acids. Germline-derived CDR1 and CDR2 are DFQATT and SNEGSKA (reference sequence). CDR3 nucleotides: TGCAGTGTTGGCCCCAGACAAACTAATGGCTACACCTTC. Encoded protein: CSVGPRQTNGYTF.

A few counts support this clonotype. The chain combines TRBV4-2 with TRBJ2-3, with a tentative D call TRBD1 (5 bases). Germline loops: CDR1 LGHNA, CDR2 YNFKEQ. V lost 1 base, J lost 0 bases, and 11 bases lay in between. The CDR3 length is 16 residues. The CDR3 here is CASSQGNQGSTDTQYF. CDR3 DNA sequence: TGTGCCAGCAGCCAAGGAAACCAGGGAAGCACAGATACGCAGTATTTT.

This clonotype was recorded a few times. The J gene is TRBJ2-1, the V gene TRBV15, with 11 bases that match TRBD1. This CDR3 spans 16 amino acids. Germline loops: CDR1 LNHNV, CDR2 YYDKDF (reference sequence). The V gene end was trimmed by 1 base and the J gene end by 8 bases; junction bases not matched to a gene: 7. In DNA form, the CDR3 reads TGTGCCACCAGCAGAGCTTCTGGACAGGGGGCGGATGAGCAGTTCTTC. Amino acid sequence: CATSRASGQGADEQFF.

V usage is TRBV20-1 and J usage is TRBJ2-2, with TRBD1 identical over 9 bases. From germline, CDR1 is DFQATT and CDR2 SNEGSKA (reference sequence). The CDR3 is made up of 14 amino acids. V shed 2 bases, J shed 5 bases, and the junction held 3 bases outside the gene matches. CDR3 amino acids: CSARPDRGTGELFF. The CDR3 bases are TGCAGTGCTAGACCCGACAGGGGGACCGGGGAGCTGTTTTTT.

This clonotype occurred a few times. The chain is built from TRBV10-3 and TRBJ2-6, with TRBD1 matching 10 bases. In germline, CDR1 is ENHRY, CDR2 SYGVKD. CDR3 length: 19 residues. J lost 4 bases, V lost 2 bases, and 11 bases had no gene match. CDR3 coding DNA: TGTGCCATCAGTGAGAATTATCGACAGGGGGCGGCCGGGGCCAACGTCCTGACTTTC. This sequence encodes CAISENYRQGAAGANVLTF.

This clonotype was seen only a few times. Its ends do not fully match the called genes, so a read error is possible. The chain has TRBV6-5 and TRBJ2-1; the match to TRBD2 covers 7 bases. The CDR3 is 17 residues long. From germline, CDR1 is MNHEY and CDR2 SVGAGI. This CDR3 reads CASSDSGAGRSYNEQFF. The CDR3 DNA reads as TGTGCCAGCAGTGACTCGGGAGCGGGACGCTCCTACAATGAGCAGTTCTTC.

J is TRBJ1-5 and V is TRBV19, with TRBD1 identical over 7 bases. V was pared by 5 bases and J by 4 bases, with 8 bases of the junction left unmatched. The CDR3 runs to 15 residues. Looked up from germline, CDR1 is LNHDA and CDR2 is SQIVND (reference sequence). CDR3 DNA sequence: TGTGCCAGTAGTCCCCCAGGGGGTGGAAATCAGCCCCAGCATTTT. Amino acids: CASSPPGGGNQPQHF.

This sequence joins TRBV10-3 and TRBJ1-1, with 8 bases lining up with TRBD1. Trimming at V came to 0 bases and at J to 6 bases, leaving 6 bases not matched to a gene. The CDR3 extends over 15 amino acids. Germline V CDR1 and CDR2: ENHRY, SYGVKD. The CDR3 region has the DNA TGTGCCATCAGTGAGTCAAGGACAGGGAGGGCTGAAGCTTTCTTT. Protein product: CAISESRTGRAEAFF.

The rearrangement uses TRBV5-1 and TRBJ1-4; weak D call: TRBD1 (5 bases). Germline loops: CDR1 SGHRS, CDR2 YFSETQ. The CDR3 loop spans 14 amino acids. V was trimmed by 2 bases and J by 8 bases, leaving 13 bases between them. The CDR3 sequence: CASSFGTDGEKLFF. CDR3 nucleotide sequence: TGCGCCAGCAGCTTCGGGACTGACGGAGAAAAACTGTTTTTT.

The chain employs TRBV7-8 and TRBJ2-7; 14 bases fit TRBD2. The germline CDR1 and CDR2 sequences are SGHVS and FQNEAQ. The CDR3 sequence is 18 residues long. Losses at the gene ends were 1 base for V and 3 bases for J; bases not matched to a gene: 8. The CDR3 DNA sequence: TGTGCCAGCAGCTTAGGCCGACTAGCGGGAGGGCCAAGCTACGAGCAGTACTTC. Amino acid sequence: CASSLGRLAGGPSYEQYF.

The chain combines TRBV5-5 with TRBJ2-7, with TRBD1 as a possible D gene (6 bases). This CDR3 spans 15 amino acids. CDR1 and CDR2 from the germline V gene are SGHKS and YYEKEE (reference sequence). Trimming took 0 bases from V and 1 from J, leaving 11 bases between them. CDR3 sequence: CASSLEWGPSYEQYF. The DNA of the CDR3 is TGTGCCAGCAGCTTGGAGTGGGGGCCGTCCTACGAGCAGTACTTC. Based on the CDR3 plus reference TRBV5-5 and TRBJ2-7, the full variable domain is DAGVTQSPTHLIKTRGQQVTLRCSPISGHKSVSWYQQVLGQGPQFIFQYYEKEERGRGNFPDRFSARQFPNYSSELNVNALLLGDSALYLCASSLEWGPSYEQYFGPGTRLTVT.

This clonotype was counted only a few times. The chain is built from TRBV7-8 and TRBJ2-1; 13 nucleotides match TRBD2. Germline lookup yields CDR1 SGHVS and CDR2 FQNEAQ. Trimming at V came to 5 bases and at J to 9 bases, leaving 4 bases not matched to a gene. This CDR3 has 14 residues. The CDR3 sequence is CASSTSGREGEQFF. The CDR3 region has the DNA TGTGCCAGCAGCACTAGCGGGAGGGAGGGTGAGCAGTTCTTC.

The chain has TRBV3-1 and TRBJ1-1; TRBD1 agrees at 9 bases. Germline values: CDR1 LGHDT, CDR2 YNNKEL (reference sequence). The CDR3 spans 16 residues. V shed 0 bases and J 5 bases; nucleotides not matched to a gene: 7. CDR3 sequence (DNA): TGTGCCAGCAGCCAAGATTACGGGACAGGGAGGACTGAAGCTTTCTTT. Amino acids: CASSQDYGTGRTEAFF. Using reference TRBV3-1 and TRBJ1-1 for the parts outside the CDR3, the full variable domain is DTAVSQTPKYLVTQMGNDKSIKCEQNLGHDTMYWYKQDSKKFLKIMFSYNNKELIINETVPNRFSPKSPDKAHLNLHINSLELGDSAVYFCASSQDYGTGRTEAFFGQGTRLTVV.

J is TRBJ2-7 and V is TRBV20-1; TRBD2 matches at 10 bases. The CDR3 contains 14 residues. V lost 3 bases, J lost 2 bases, and 4 bases stayed unmatched. Germline lookup yields CDR1 DFQATT and CDR2 SNEGSKA (reference sequence). CDR3 in amino acids: CSASGLAATYEQYF. The CDR3 DNA follows: TGCAGTGCTAGTGGACTAGCGGCCACCTACGAGCAGTACTTC.

This clonotype occurred once. The chain is built from TRBV12-3 or TRBV12-4 and TRBJ2-7, with D perhaps matching TRBD2 (5 bases). The CDR3 contains 16 residues. V lost 1 base and J lost 6, with 19 bases in between. Here the CDR3 DNA reads TGTGCCAGCAGTTTAGAAATAACCCAAGGACTTCCCGAGCAGTACTTC. Its protein product is CASSLEITQGLPEQYF.

CDR3 nucleotides: TGCGCCAGCAGCTCCTTGCTAGCTCTCTCCAATGAGCAGTTCTTC. This codes for CASSSLLALSNEQFF. The chain joins TRBV5-1 to TRBJ2-1; perhaps TRBD2 as D (5 bases). There are 15 residues in the CDR3. Germline CDR1 and CDR2: SGHRS and YFSETQ. V was shortened by 3 bases and J by 6 bases, with 16 bases between the two germline ends.

This chain links TRBV7-2 with TRBJ2-1, with 7 bases identical to TRBD2. The germline gives CDR1 SGHTA, CDR2 FQGNSA. V shed 11 bases, J shed 9 bases, and the junction held 7 bases outside the gene matches. This CDR3 spans 11 amino acids. Here the CDR3 reads CAPSGTGEQFF. The CDR3, as DNA: TGTGCCCCGAGCGGGACGGGTGAGCAGTTCTTC.

The gene calls are TRBV5-4 and TRBJ2-2; 8 bases align to TRBD2. J gave up 1 base and V 0 bases, and 5 bases lay outside the gene matches. This CDR3 is built from 17 residues. Germline V gene lookup returns CDR1 SGHNT and CDR2 YYREEE (reference sequence). The CDR3 region has the DNA TGTGCCAGCAGCTTGGGGGGTCTAGCGGGGAACACCGGGGAGCTGTTTTTT. This gives the protein CASSLGGLAGNTGELFF.

The rearrangement links TRBV27 to TRBJ1-1; D gene uncertain. V was shortened by 8 bases and J by 1 base, with 8 bases between the two germline ends. This CDR3 has 12 amino acids. The germline V gene has CDR1 MNHEY and CDR2 SMNVEV (reference sequence). The CDR3 coding sequence is TGTGCCAGCGGTTACAGGAACACTGAAGCTTTCTTT. This codes for CASGYRNTEAFF.

V usage is TRBV7-3 and J usage is TRBJ2-3; 10 bases align to TRBD2. CDR3 size: 18 residues. J was trimmed by 6 bases and V by 0 bases; bases with no gene match: 12. The germline CDR1 and CDR2 sequences are SGHTA and FQGTGA. The CDR3 loop reads CASSLTSASGSITDTQYF. In nucleotides, the CDR3 is TGTGCCAGCAGCTTAACGTCGGCTAGCGGGAGTATCACGGATACGCAGTATTTT.

V gene TRBV7-9 combines with J gene TRBJ2-1; 14 bases align to TRBD2. V dropped 5 bases and J dropped 8; count of bases not matched to a gene: 11. Germline V gene sequence: CDR1 SEHNR, CDR2 FQNEAQ (reference sequence). The CDR3 loop spans 17 amino acids. The CDR3 DNA reads TGTGCCAGCAGCAAACACCGACTAGCGGGAGGGATCGATGAGCAGTTCTTC. It is translated as CASSKHRLAGGIDEQFF.

The genes are TRBV24-1 and TRBJ2-5; perhaps TRBD1 as D (5 bases). V was shortened by 2 bases and J by 2 bases, with 11 bases between the two germline ends. Looked up from germline, CDR1 is KGHDR and CDR2 is SFDVKD. There are 15 residues in the CDR3. Written as DNA, the CDR3 is TGTGCCACCAGTGATTCCGAGACAGTGCAAGAGACCCAGTACTTC. Protein sequence: CATSDSETVQETQYF.